This TCR beta chain derives from a study of identical twins. Study findings and constraints: Some out-of-frame alpha sequences were shared by twins, and these showed excess low generation probability.

A remark on this clonotype: Its cognate antigen is unknown.

From the 5' RACE reads, TCRdb called clonotypes with MiXCR, one entry per CDR3 protein. The sample records fewer than 500,000 distinct CDR3 sequences, 24% being singletons. V was shortened by 3 bases and J by 4 bases, with 12 bases between the two germline ends. From germline, CDR1 is DFQATT and CDR2 SNEGSKA (reference sequence). The CDR3 runs to 13 residues. This sample also appeared in a second study, on T cells expressing NK-cell markers. According to that study: For over 5 donors, the dominant NKG2C+ clonotypes made up roughly 1.0-7.5% of their CD8+ T cells.

V is TRBV20-1 and J is TRBJ1-1; no clear D. The TCR was taken from a woman aged 18-29 years in good health. Sequenced: CD4+ T cells sorted from blood. CDR3 bases: TGCAGTGCTAGGGGAGGGTACGTCACTGAAGCTTTCTTT. Translated: CSARGGYVTEAFF.